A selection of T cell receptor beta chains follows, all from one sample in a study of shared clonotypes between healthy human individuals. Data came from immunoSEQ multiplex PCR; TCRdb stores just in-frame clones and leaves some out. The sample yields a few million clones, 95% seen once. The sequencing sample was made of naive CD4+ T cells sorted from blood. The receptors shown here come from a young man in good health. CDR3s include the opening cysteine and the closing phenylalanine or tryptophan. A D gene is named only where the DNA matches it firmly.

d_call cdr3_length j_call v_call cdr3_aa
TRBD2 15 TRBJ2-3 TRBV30 CAWRLAGGRTDTQYF
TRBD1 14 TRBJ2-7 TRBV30 CAWSVRQGNYEQYF
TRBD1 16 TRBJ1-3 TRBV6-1 CASSEQGAISGNTIYF
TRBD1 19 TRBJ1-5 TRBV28 CASSFRLRGSRTSNQPQHF
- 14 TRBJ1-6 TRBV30 CAWSVETVNSPLHF
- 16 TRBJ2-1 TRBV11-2 CASSRALVSAYNEQFF
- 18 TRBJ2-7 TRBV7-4 CASSLSSWCPGPGNEQYF
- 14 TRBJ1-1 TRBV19 CASRETGMNTEAFF
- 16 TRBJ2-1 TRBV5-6 CASSPQTGVALDEQFF
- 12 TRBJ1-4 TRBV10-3 CAISESGDRLEF
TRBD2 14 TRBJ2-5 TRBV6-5 CASSKGLWQETQYF
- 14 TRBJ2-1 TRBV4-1 CASSRENRENEQFF
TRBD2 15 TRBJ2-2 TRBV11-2 CASSRAGGYTGELFF
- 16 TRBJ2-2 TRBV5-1 CASSLAGGGNTGELFF
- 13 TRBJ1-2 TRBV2 CASTGVSGYGYTF
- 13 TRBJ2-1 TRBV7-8 CASKAGAGGEQFF
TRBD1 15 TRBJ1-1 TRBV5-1 CASSRDRPMNTEAFF
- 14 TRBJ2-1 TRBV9 CASSVPGGRNEQFF
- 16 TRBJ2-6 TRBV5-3 CARSTRTDSGANVLTF
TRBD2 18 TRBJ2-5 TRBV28 CASRQAGGKTLPQETQYF
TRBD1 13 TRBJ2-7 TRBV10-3 CAISAGQGYEQYF
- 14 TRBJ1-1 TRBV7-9 CASSLGGKNTEAFF
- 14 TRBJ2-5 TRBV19 CASWRVGSQETQYF
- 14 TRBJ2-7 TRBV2 CASNRDGITYEQYF
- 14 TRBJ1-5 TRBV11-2 CASSSVGGVQPQHF
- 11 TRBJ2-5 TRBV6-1 CASSGGETQYF
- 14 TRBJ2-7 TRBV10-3 CAISESGGRDEQYF
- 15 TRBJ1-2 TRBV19 CASSIDRKVYYGYTF
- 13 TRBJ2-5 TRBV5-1 CASNSGPEETQYF
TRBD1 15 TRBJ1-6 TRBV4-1 CASSQDRATGPPLHF
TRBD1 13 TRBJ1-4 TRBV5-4 CASSPGQDEKLFF
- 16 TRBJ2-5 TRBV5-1 CASSPGRGGIKETQYF
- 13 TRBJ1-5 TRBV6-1 CASISGTQQPQHF
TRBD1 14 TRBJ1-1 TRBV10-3 CAISSQGSDTEAFF
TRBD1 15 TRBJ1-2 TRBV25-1 CASSPMGTGAYGYTF
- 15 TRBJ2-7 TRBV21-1 CASSLRPDSYYEQYF
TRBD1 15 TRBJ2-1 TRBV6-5 CASRTGTGVYNEQFF
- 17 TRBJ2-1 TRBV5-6 CASSWSSSGSIYNEQFF
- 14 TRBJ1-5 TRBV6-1 CASSEAGRNQPQHF
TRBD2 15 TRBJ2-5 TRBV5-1 CASSWTSGREETQYF
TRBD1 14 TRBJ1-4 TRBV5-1 CASSDGQGWEKLFF
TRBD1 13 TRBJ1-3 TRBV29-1 CSVGQGSGNTIYF
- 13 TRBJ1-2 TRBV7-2 CASSGNRGSGYTF
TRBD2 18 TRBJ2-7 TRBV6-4 CASTEGTSGGRRKGEQYF
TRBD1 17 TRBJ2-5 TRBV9 CASSVGAGQGIQETQYF
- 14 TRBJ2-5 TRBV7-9 CASSGTDFGETQYF
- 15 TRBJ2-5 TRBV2 CASSEPGPSTETQYF
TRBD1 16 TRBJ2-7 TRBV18 CASSPPGTATPYEQYF
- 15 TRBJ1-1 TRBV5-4 CASRLDGEANTEAFF
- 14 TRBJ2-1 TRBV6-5 CASSLGPSYNEQFF
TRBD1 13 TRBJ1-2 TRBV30 CACSDRANYGYTF
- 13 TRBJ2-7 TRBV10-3 CAISSSMGNEQYF
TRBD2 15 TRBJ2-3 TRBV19 CASSVTSGPTDTQYF